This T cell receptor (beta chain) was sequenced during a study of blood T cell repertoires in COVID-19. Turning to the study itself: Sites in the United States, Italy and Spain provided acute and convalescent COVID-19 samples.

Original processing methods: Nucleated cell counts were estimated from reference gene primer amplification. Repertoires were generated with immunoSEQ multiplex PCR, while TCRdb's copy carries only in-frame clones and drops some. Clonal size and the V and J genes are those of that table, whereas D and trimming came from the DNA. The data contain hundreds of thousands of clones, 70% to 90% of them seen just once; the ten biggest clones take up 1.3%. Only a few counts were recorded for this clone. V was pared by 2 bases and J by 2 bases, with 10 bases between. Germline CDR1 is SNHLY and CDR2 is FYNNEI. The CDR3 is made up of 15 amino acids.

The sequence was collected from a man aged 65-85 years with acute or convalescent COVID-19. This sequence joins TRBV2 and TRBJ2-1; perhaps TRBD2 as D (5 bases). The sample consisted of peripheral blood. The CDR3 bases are TGTGCCAGCAGTGAATCCAGCGGTGCCTACAATGAGCAGTTCTTC. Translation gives CASSESSGAYNEQFF. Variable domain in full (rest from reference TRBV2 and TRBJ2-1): EPEVTQTPSHQVTQMGQEVILRCVPISNHLYFYWYRQILGQKVEFLVSFYNNEISEKSEIFDDQFSVERPDGSNFTLKIRSTKLEDSAMYFCASSESSGAYNEQFFGPGTRLTVL.